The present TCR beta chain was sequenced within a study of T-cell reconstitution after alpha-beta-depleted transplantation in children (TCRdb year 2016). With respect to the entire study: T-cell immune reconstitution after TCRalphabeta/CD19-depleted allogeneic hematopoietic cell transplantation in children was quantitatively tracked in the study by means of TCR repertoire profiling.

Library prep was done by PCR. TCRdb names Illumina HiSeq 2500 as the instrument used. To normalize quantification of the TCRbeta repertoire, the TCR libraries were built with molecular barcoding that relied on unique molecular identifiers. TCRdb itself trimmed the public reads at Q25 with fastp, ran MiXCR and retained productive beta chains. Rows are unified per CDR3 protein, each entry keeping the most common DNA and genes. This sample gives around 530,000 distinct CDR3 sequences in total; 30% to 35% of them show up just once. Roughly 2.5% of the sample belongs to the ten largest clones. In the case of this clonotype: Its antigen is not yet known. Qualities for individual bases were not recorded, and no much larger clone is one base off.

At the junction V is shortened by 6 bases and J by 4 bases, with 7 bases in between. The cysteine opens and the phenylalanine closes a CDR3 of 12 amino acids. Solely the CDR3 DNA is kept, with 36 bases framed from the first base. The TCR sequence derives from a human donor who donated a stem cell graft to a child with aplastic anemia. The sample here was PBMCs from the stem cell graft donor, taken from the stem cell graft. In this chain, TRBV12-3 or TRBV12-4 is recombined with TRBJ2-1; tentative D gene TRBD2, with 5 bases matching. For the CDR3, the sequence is CASSTRYNEQFF. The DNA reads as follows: TGTGCCAGCAGCACTAGGTACAATGAGCAGTTCTTC.